These 5 T cell receptor beta chains originate from one sample sequenced in a study of T cells expressing NK-cell markers. With the 5' RACE reads reprocessed, TCRdb shows one record per CDR3 protein and no DNA. This sample's clone table lists 500,000 to 700,000 distinct CDR3 sequences. The sample was blood T cells: a sorted CD56 or NKG2C T cell subset, CD4+ or CD8+ T cells, or bulk PBMC T cells (not recorded which). These TCRs come from a man between 18 and 29 years old in good health.

The rearrangement joins TRBV27 to TRBJ2-1; TCRdb's D call of TRBD2 is untestable without DNA. Germline CDR1 and CDR2: MNHEY and SMNVEV (reference sequence). This CDR3 has 18 amino acids. CDR3: CASSPGASGRASYNEQFF.

CDR3 sequence: CASSSSGRVYEQYF. This chain connects TRBV28 to TRBJ2-7; TCRdb's D call, TRBD2, is unchecked because there is no DNA. This CDR3 is 14 amino acids long. Germline CDR1 MDHEN, CDR2 SYDVKM.

The chain links TRBV6-1 to TRBJ2-7; TCRdb outputs TRBD1, but without DNA this stays unchecked. Germline assignment: CDR1 MNHNS and CDR2 SASEGT. The CDR3 extends over 15 amino acids. CDR3 protein: CASSEEFWGPYEQYF.

This rearrangement joins TRBV6-2 or TRBV6-3 to TRBJ2-1; TCRdb names TRBD2, which stays unverified in the absence of DNA. Germline V gives CDR1 MNHEY, CDR2 SVGEGT. This CDR3 has 15 amino acids. The CDR3 sequence: CASKRSGLEYGEQFF.

The gene calls are TRBV5-5 and TRBJ2-1; the TRBD2 assignment by TCRdb is unverifiable without DNA. The CDR3 spans 14 residues. Germline CDR1 and CDR2: SGHKS and YYEKEE (reference sequence). The CDR3 protein is CASSSAGGSNEQFF.